This T cell receptor (beta chain) derives from a study of blood T cell repertoires in COVID-19. Turning to the study itself: The samples span acute and convalescent COVID-19 from the United States, Italy and Spain. From T cells, B-cell-depleted T cells, or PBMCs came the material, which was cDNA or gDNA.

The CDR3 runs to 13 residues. The V and J ends lost 3 bases and 7 bases respectively, with 9 bases between them. Looked up from germline, CDR1 is SNHLY and CDR2 is FYNNEI. Profiled with immunoSEQ multiplex PCR; TCRdb holds only in-frame clones, not every one. The sample consists of tens of thousands of clones, about 73% of them appearing once. The material sequenced was peripheral blood. This TCR came from a woman between 70 and 85 years old with acute or convalescent COVID-19. The J gene is TRBJ1-4, the V gene TRBV2; D is uncertain. The DNA of the CDR3 is TGTGCCAGCAGTGATCGGTTGGTTGAAAAACTGTTTTTT. This translates into CASSDRLVEKLFF.